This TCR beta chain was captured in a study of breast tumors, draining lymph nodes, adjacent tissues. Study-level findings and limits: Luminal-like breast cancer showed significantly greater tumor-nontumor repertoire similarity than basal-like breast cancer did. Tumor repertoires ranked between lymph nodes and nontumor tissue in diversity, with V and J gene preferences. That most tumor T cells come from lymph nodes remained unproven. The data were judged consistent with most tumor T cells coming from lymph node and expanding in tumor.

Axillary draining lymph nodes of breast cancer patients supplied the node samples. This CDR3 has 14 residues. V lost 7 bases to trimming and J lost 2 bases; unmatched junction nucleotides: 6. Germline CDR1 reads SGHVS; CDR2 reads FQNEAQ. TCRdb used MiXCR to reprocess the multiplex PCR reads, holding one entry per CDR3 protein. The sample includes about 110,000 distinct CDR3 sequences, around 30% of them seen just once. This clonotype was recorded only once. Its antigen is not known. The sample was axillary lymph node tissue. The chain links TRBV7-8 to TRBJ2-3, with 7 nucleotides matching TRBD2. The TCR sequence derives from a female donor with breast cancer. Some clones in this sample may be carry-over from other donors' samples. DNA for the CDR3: TGTGCCAGCACCGGGGGGACTATCACAGATACGCAGTATTTT. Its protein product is CASTGGTITDTQYF.